Below, one T cell receptor (beta chain) is given with its context. What it binds is unknown. TRB rearrangements were amplified by multiplex PCR with BIOMED2 TRB-A/B primers. In TCRdb, the multiplex PCR reads were re-called with MiXCR into one record per CDR3 protein. The data show approximately 15,000 distinct CDR3 sequences, about 26% seen once. The data were taken from a study of T and B cells in COVID-19 patients. On the study more broadly: About 90% of the 20 active-infection patients had comorbidities associated with unfavorable COVID-19 outcome. Study results and caveats: Exclusive to the recovered cohort were 2,331 TCR clusters, over 25 of them with low generation probability.

The germline V gene has CDR1 GTSNPN and CDR2 SVGIG (reference sequence). V was clipped by 4 bases and J by 2 bases, with 9 bases between them. This CDR3 region has 12 residues. TRB was amplified from about 260-540 ng of blood genomic DNA. Source material: blood. V is TRBV30 and J is TRBJ2-7; tentatively, D is TRBD1 (6 bases). The sequence derives from a human donor who had recovered from COVID-19. Here the CDR3 reads CAWNRTAYEQYF. The CDR3 nucleotides are TGTGCCTGGAATCGGACAGCCTACGAGCAGTACTTC.